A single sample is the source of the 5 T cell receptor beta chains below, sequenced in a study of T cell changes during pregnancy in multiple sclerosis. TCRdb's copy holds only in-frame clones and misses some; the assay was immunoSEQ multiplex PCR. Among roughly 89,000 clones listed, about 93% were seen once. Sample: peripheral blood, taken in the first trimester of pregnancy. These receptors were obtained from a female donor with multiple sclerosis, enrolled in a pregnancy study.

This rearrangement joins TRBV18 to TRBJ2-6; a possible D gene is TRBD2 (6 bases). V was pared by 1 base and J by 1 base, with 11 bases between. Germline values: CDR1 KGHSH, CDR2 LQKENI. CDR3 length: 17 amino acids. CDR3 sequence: CASSPRNGSSGANVLTF. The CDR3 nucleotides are TGTGCCAGCTCACCACGAAACGGGAGTTCTGGGGCCAACGTCCTGACTTTC. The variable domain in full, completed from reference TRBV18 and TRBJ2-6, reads NAGVMQNPRHLVRRRGQEARLRCSPMKGHSHVYWYRQLPEEGLKFMVYLQKENIIDESGMPKERFSAEFPKEGPSILRIQQVVRGDSAAYFCASSPRNGSSGANVLTFGAGSRLTVL.

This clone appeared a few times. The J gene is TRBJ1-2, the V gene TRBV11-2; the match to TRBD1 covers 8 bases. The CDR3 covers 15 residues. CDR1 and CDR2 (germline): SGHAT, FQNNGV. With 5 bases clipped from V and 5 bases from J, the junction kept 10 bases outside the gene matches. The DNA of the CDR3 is TGTGCCAGCAGCGATGGACAGGGTCCCTCGTATGGCTACACCTTC. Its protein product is CASSDGQGPSYGYTF.

CDR3 in DNA: TGTGCCAGCAGTGACACCTACGAGCAGTACTTC. Translated: CASSDTYEQYF. This sequence joins TRBV25-1 and TRBJ2-7; D remains unclear. The V end was cut by 3 bases, the J end by 2 bases, with 2 bases between. This CDR3 has 11 residues. Germline V CDR1 and CDR2: MGHDK, SYGVNS.

The CDR3 here is CASSQSRWRTGGVSNEQFF. The CDR3 region has the DNA TGTGCCAGCAGCCAATCCCGGTGGCGGACAGGGGGCGTTAGCAATGAGCAGTTCTTC. V is TRBV4-2 and J is TRBJ2-1, with 11 bases identical to TRBD1. Trimming cost V 2 bases and J 6 bases; bases outside gene matches: 15. This CDR3 has 19 residues. CDR1 is LGHNA and CDR2 is YNFKEQ in the germline V gene.

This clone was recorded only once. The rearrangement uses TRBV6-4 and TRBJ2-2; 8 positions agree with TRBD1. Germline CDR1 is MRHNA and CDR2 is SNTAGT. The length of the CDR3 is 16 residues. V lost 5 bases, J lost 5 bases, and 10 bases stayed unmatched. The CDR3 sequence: CASSTTGGRGTGELFF. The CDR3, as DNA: TGTGCCAGCAGTACTACAGGGGGTCGAGGAACCGGGGAGCTGTTTTTT.